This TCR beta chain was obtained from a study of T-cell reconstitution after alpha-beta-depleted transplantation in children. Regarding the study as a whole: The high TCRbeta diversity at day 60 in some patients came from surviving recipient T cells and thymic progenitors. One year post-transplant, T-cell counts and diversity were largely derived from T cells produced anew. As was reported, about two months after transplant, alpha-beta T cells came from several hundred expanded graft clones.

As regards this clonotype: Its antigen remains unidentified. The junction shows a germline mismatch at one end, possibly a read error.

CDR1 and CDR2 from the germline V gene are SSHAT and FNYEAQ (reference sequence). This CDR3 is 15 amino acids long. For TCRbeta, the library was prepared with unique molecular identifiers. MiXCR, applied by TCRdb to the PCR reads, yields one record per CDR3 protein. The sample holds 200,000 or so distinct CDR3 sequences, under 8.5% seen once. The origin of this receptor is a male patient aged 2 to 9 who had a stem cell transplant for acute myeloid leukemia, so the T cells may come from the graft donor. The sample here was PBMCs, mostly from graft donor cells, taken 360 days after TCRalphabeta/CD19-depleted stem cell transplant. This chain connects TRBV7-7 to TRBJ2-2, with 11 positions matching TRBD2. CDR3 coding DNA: TGTGCTAGCAGCTTAACTAGCGGGAGTCCCGGGGAGCTGTTTTTT. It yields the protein CASSLTSGSPGELFF.